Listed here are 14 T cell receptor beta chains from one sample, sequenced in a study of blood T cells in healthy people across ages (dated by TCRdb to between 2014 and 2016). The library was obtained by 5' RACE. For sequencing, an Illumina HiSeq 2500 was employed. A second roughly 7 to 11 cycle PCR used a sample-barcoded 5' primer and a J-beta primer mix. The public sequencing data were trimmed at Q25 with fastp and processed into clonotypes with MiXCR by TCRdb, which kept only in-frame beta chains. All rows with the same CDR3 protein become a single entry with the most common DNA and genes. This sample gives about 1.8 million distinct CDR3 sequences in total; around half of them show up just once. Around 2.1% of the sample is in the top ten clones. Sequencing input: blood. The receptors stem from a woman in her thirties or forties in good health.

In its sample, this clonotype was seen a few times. In DNA, the CDR3 is TGCAGTGCTAGTGAACGGGATGGCTACACCTTC. It yields the protein CSASERDGYTF. V gene TRBV20-1 combines with J gene TRBJ1-2; D call uncertain. This CDR3 region has 11 residues. The V end was cut by 3 bases, the J end by 6 bases, with 8 bases between. CDR1 and CDR2 from the germline V gene are DFQATT and SNEGSKA (reference sequence).

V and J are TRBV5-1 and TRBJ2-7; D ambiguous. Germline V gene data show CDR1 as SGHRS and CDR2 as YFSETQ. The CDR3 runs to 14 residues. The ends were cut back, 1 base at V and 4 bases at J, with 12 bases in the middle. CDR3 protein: CASSLKGPQYEQYF. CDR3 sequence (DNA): TGCGCCAGCAGCTTGAAGGGCCCACAGTACGAGCAGTACTTC.

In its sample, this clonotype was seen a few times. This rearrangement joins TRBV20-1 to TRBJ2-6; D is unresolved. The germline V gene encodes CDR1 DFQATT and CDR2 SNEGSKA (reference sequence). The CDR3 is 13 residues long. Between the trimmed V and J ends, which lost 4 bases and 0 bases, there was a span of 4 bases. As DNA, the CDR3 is TGCAGTGCTACCCTCTCTGGGGCCAACGTCCTGACTTTC. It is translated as CSATLSGANVLTF.

The CDR3 region has the DNA TGCAGTGCTCTAGCTGGGACTAGCGGGGGGGCAGGGGAGACCCAGTACTTC. It is translated as CSALAGTSGGAGETQYF. The chain recombines TRBV20-1 with TRBJ2-5; 16 bases are shared with TRBD2. The CDR3 has 17 amino acids. CDR1 and CDR2 from the germline V gene are DFQATT and SNEGSKA (reference sequence). V gave up 5 bases and J gave up 5 bases; unmatched junction bases: 11.

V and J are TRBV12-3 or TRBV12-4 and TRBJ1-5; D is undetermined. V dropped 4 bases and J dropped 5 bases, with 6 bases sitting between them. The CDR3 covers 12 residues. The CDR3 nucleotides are TGTGCCAGCAGTTGGAGATATCAGCCCCAGCATTTT. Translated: CASSWRYQPQHF.

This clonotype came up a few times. CDR3 sequence: CASSSSTGPRYGYTF. The CDR3 region has the DNA TGTGCCAGCAGCTCCAGTACCGGGCCACGCTATGGCTACACCTTC. V gene TRBV7-2 combines with J gene TRBJ1-2; D gene ambiguous. The V and J ends lost 4 bases and 4 bases respectively, with 16 bases between them. CDR1 is SGHTA and CDR2 is FQGNSA in the germline V gene. This CDR3 spans 15 amino acids.

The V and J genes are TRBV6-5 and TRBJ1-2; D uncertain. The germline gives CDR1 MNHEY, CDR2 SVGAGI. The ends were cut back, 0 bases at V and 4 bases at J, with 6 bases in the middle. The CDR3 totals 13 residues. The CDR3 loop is CASSYSGFYGYTF. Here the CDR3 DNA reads TGTGCCAGCAGTTACTCAGGTTTCTATGGCTACACCTTC.

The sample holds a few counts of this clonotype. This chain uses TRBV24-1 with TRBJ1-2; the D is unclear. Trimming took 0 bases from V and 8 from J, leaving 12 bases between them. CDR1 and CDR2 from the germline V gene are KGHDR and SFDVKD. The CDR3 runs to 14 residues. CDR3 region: CATSDLESGSGYTF. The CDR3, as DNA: TGTGCCACCAGTGATTTGGAATCGGGATCCGGCTACACCTTC.

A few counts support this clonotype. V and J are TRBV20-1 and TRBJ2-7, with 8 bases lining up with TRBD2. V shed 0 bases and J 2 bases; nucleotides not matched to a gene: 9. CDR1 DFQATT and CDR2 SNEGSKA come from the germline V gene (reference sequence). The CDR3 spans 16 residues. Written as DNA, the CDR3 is TGCAGTGCTAGAGAGGTAGCGGGGAGGGCAGCCTACGAGCAGTACTTC. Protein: CSAREVAGRAAYEQYF.

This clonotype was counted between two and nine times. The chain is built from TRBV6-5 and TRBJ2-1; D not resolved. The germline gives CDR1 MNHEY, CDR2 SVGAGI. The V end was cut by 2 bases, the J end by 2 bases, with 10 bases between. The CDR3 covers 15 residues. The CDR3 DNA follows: TGTGCCAGCAGTTACAAAGGGTCGGCCTACAATGAGCAGTTCTTC. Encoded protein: CASSYKGSAYNEQFF.

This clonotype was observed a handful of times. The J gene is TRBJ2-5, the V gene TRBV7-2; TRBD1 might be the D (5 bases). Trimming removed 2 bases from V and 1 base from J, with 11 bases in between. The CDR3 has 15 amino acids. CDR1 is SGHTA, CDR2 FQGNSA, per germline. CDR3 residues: CASSLLDRLQETQYF. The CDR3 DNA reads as TGTGCCAGCAGCTTACTCGACAGACTCCAAGAGACCCAGTACTTC.

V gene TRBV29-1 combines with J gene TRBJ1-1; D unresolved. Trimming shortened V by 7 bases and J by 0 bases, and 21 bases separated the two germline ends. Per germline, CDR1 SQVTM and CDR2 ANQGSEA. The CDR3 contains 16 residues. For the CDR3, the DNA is TGCAGCGCGACGAGGGCCGGCGGCCCCATGAACACTGAAGCTTTCTTT. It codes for CSATRAGGPMNTEAFF.

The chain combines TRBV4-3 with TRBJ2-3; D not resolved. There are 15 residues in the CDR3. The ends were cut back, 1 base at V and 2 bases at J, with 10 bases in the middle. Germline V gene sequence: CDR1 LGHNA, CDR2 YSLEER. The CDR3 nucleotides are TGCGCCAGCAGCCAAGCGGGCAGGTACACAGATACGCAGTATTTT. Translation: CASSQAGRYTDTQYF.

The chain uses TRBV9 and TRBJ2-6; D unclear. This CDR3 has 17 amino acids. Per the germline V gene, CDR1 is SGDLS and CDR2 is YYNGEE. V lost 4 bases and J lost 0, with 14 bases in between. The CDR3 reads CASSTTRSSSGANVLTF. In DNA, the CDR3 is TGTGCCAGCAGCACCACCCGTAGTTCCTCTGGGGCCAACGTCCTGACTTTC.